A single sample is the source of the 9 T cell receptor beta chains below, sequenced in a study of T cells in Graves' hyperthyroidism and ophthalmopathy (dated by TCRdb to the late 2010s). Library creation used multiplex PCR. The instrument was an Illumina HiSeq 2000. Amplification of TCR beta CDR3 regions was carried out from RNA transcripts. The first round of RT-PCR for the TCR CDR3 was performed with the HTBI primer set and the Qiagen OneStep RT-PCR kit. In-frame beta chains were kept once TCRdb had trimmed the public reads at Q25 with fastp and called clones with MiXCR. Rows are combined by CDR3 protein, so each entry shows the most common genes and DNA. Here the sample has 350,000 to 450,000 distinct CDR3 sequences; 11% to 15% occur a single time. 25% to 30% of the sample belongs to the ten largest clones. What was sequenced was blood. The receptor source for this set is a middle-aged man with Graves' ophthalmopathy.

This clonotype was seen at least ten times. J is TRBJ2-7 and V is TRBV3-1, with TRBD2 matching 8 bases. Germline assignment: CDR1 LGHDT and CDR2 YNNKEL (reference sequence). The CDR3 is 14 residues long. V shed 2 bases, J shed 5 bases, and the junction held 5 bases outside the gene matches. This chain's CDR3 is CASSQTAGVNEQYF. The CDR3 DNA reads as TGTGCCAGCAGCCAAACAGCGGGAGTAAACGAGCAGTACTTC.

This clonotype has ten or more counts. J is TRBJ2-5 and V is TRBV9; TRBD2 matches 7 bases. The length of the CDR3 is 15 residues. V shed 1 base, J shed 2 bases, and the junction held 5 bases outside the gene matches. Germline V gives CDR1 SGDLS, CDR2 YYNGEE. This chain's CDR3 is CASSVSGKRQETQYF. The CDR3 DNA sequence: TGTGCCAGCAGCGTAAGCGGGAAACGTCAAGAGACCCAGTACTTC. The whole variable domain, filled in from reference TRBV9 and TRBJ2-5, reads DSGVTQTPKHLITATGQRVTLRCSPRSGDLSVYWYQQSLDQGLQFLIQYYNGEERAKGNILERFSAQQFPDLHSELNLSSLELGDSALYFCASSVSGKRQETQYFGPGTRLLVL.

This clonotype has more than one count but fewer than ten. The rearrangement uses TRBV27 and TRBJ2-7, with D perhaps assigned TRBD1 or TRBD2 (5 bases each). CDR3 length equals 14 residues. V was cut by 4 bases and J by 8 bases, with 18 bases left in between. Germline V CDR1 and CDR2: MNHEY, SMNVEV (reference sequence). The CDR3 DNA reads TGTGCCAGCAGTTCCCAGCGGACAAGGGGACAGCAGTACTTC. Its translation is CASSSQRTRGQQYF.

Many counts were recorded for this clonotype. The V gene is TRBV20-1, the J gene TRBJ2-3; TRBD2 matches at 9 bases. With V trimmed by 3 bases and J by 4 bases, 8 bases remained unmatched. Germline CDR1 is DFQATT and CDR2 is SNEGSKA (reference sequence). The CDR3 consists of 15 residues. The CDR3 nucleotides read TGCAGTGCTAGGGATAGCGGGAGCTTCGCAGATACGCAGTATTTT. Translation gives CSARDSGSFADTQYF.

This clonotype has ten or more counts. V is TRBV20-1 and J is TRBJ2-1; 7 nucleotides match TRBD2. Trimming took 2 bases from V and 3 from J; bases not matched to a gene: 7. The CDR3 consists of 15 residues. Germline loops: CDR1 DFQATT, CDR2 SNEGSKA (reference sequence). DNA for the CDR3: TGCAGTGCTAGACCCGGGACTAACAACTACAATGAGCAGTTCTTC. Its protein product is CSARPGTNNYNEQFF.

This clonotype has more than one count but fewer than ten. V gene TRBV5-1 combines with J gene TRBJ2-7; D is possibly TRBD1 or TRBD2 (5 bases each). CDR3 length: 12 amino acids. V was cut by 2 bases and J by 5 bases, with 8 bases left in between. CDR1 and CDR2 from the germline V gene are SGHRS and YFSETQ. CDR3 nucleotide sequence: TGCGCCAGCAGCTTTGAGGGGAACGAGCAGTACTTC. Protein product: CASSFEGNEQYF. Supplemented by reference TRBV5-1 and TRBJ2-7, the full variable domain reads KAGVTQTPRYLIKTRGQQVTLSCSPISGHRSVSWYQQTPGQGLQFLFEYFSETQRNKGNFPGRFSGRQFSNSRSEMNVSTLELGDSALYLCASSFEGNEQYFGPGTRLTVT.

This clonotype was picked up many times. The chain combines TRBV2 with TRBJ1-2, with D perhaps matching TRBD1 (6 bases). Trimming took 4 bases from V and 6 from J, leaving 9 bases between them. Germline V lookup: CDR1 SNHLY, CDR2 FYNNEI. There are 12 residues in the CDR3. The CDR3 nucleotides are TGTGCCAGCAGTGCTACAGGGAATGGCTACACCTTC. Protein: CASSATGNGYTF.

This sequence joins TRBV24-1 and TRBJ2-1; 9 nucleotides line up with TRBD2. Trimming took 8 bases from V and 1 from J; bases not matched to a gene: 2. The CDR3 is 14 amino acids. CDR1 KGHDR and CDR2 SFDVKD come from the germline V gene. CDR3 coding DNA: TGTGCCACCACAGCGGGGGGTTCCTACAATGAGCAGTTCTTC. It yields the protein CATTAGGSYNEQFF.

This clonotype was recorded many times. The chain couples TRBV5-5 to TRBJ2-7; D not certain. This CDR3 region has 15 residues. The V gene's germline CDR1 is SGHKS and CDR2 YYEKEE (reference sequence). The V and J ends lost 0 bases and 2 bases respectively, with 12 bases between them. Written as DNA, the CDR3 is TGTGCCAGCAGCTTGGAGGCCTTGTCAACCTACGAGCAGTACTTC. Its translation: CASSLEALSTYEQYF.